The rows below give T cell receptor beta chains drawn from one sample of a study of blood T cell repertoires in COVID-19. Some clones are missing from TCRdb's copy, which holds only in-frame ones; the method was immunoSEQ multiplex PCR. The data contain 150,000 to 200,000 clones, approximately 83% of them seen just once; the ten biggest clones take up over 2.5%. Sample: peripheral blood. The receptor source for this set is a human donor with acute or convalescent COVID-19. The donor label of this sample is uncertain. CDR3s include the opening cysteine and the closing phenylalanine or tryptophan. The order of the fields is J gene, clone size, V gene, CDR3 protein. Not every row has a clone size; where given, it reads once, few, many or a size class.

>TRBJ1-6|-|TRBV7-2
CASSLDGTGFYPLHF
>TRBJ1-5|-|TRBV28
CASRLTGGSFNQPQHF
>TRBJ2-1|-|TRBV12-5
CASGLVDWASRGNEQFF
>TRBJ1-1|-|TRBV7-2
CASTPGGLNTEAFF
>TRBJ1-1|once|TRBV10-3
CAISDRRTGGTEAFF
>TRBJ2-1|-|TRBV5-6
CASSRAGGRGSYNEQFF
>TRBJ2-5|-|TRBV20-1
CSASRGGPGEETQYF
>TRBJ1-2|-|TRBV29-1
CSAAGGQNYGYTF
>TRBJ1-5|-|TRBV5-1
CASSPGQGSQPQHF
>TRBJ1-1|-|TRBV6-6
CASSHNRDILEAFF
>TRBJ2-7|-|TRBV7-2
CASSASYEQYF
>TRBJ1-2|-|TRBV19
CASSIDNTGTEVRGYTF
>TRBJ1-2|-|TRBV3-1/TRBV3-2
CASSQDLIPSRGYTF
>TRBJ1-2|-|TRBV3-1/TRBV3-2
CASSQWDREAYGYTF
>TRBJ1-1|once|TRBV5-1
CASRENRGRGRNTEAFF
>TRBJ1-3|-|TRBV12-3/TRBV12-4
CASSGGSGNTIYF
>TRBJ2-2|-|TRBV11-1
CASSHTGRAGELFF
>TRBJ2-2|-|TRBV5-4
CASSPTGFTGELFF
>TRBJ1-1|few|TRBV19
CASSMWGGQLTEAFF
>TRBJ2-1|-|TRBV3-1/TRBV3-2
CASSQDPRLAPVYNEQFF
>TRBJ1-4|few|TRBV19
CASSIQGGRTNEKLFF
>TRBJ2-2|-|TRBV5-5
CASSFIAETNTGELFF
>TRBJ2-1|-|TRBV2
CASSPGQGLDQFF
>TRBJ1-1|few|TRBV5-5
CASSFREGSTEAFF
>TRBJ2-1|-|TRBV11-2
CASSSDPAGYNEQFF
>TRBJ1-1|-|TRBV5-1
CASSFSTDPNTEAFF
>TRBJ2-7|-|TRBV7-2
CASSSTSGRARTYEQYF
>TRBJ2-4|-|TRBV5-1
CASSMFTRDTKNIQYF
>TRBJ2-7|-|TRBV5-1
CASSLVYDRGTYEQYF
>TRBJ1-4|-|TRBV7-6
CASSFKDRGHEKLFF
>TRBJ2-5|-|TRBV5-4
CASSLGEGIQETQYF
>TRBJ2-7|-|TRBV28
CASTGRGRYEQYF
>TRBJ2-1|-|TRBV6-5
CASTLRGGFYNEQFF
>TRBJ2-2|-|TRBV9
CASSVGQGDTGELFF
>TRBJ2-1|-|TRBV4-2
CASSQQILGTSVYNEQFF
>TRBJ1-2|-|TRBV19
CAIRETENYGYTF
>TRBJ2-5|-|TRBV28
CASSPFMGGPRKEYF
>TRBJ2-7|-|TRBV28
CASSPPAAPYEQYF
>TRBJ1-2|-|TRBV6-1
CASSEGAGVYGYTF
>TRBJ1-2|-|TRBV7-2
CASSHPTGTTAGGYTF
>TRBJ1-5|-|TRBV5-5
CASRPGQGDNQPQHF
>TRBJ1-1|-|TRBV10-1
CASSEQGPNTEAFF
>TRBJ1-2|-|TRBV6-5
CASQQQNYGYTF
>TRBJ2-1|-|TRBV19
CAISDRGLRGIYNEQFF
>TRBJ2-3|-|TRBV7-2
CASSLVIGDTQYF
>TRBJ2-7|-|TRBV28
CASSSGQGTNYEQYF
>TRBJ1-2|-|TRBV7-2
CASRLTGGTYGYTF
>TRBJ1-2|-|TRBV5-4
CASSLVPTGTYGYTF
>TRBJ1-1|-|TRBV28
CASSLYSSGSPEAFF
>TRBJ1-1|once|TRBV27
CASSLEGANTEAFF
>TRBJ1-1|-|TRBV6-5
CASSEVSLMNTEAFF
>TRBJ2-3|-|TRBV5-6
CASSLVGPDTQYF
>TRBJ2-2|-|TRBV11-2
CASSYRTGIPGELFF
>TRBJ1-5|-|TRBV6-5
CASSYSFSQPQHF
>TRBJ1-5|-|TRBV28
CASRQLGPQHF